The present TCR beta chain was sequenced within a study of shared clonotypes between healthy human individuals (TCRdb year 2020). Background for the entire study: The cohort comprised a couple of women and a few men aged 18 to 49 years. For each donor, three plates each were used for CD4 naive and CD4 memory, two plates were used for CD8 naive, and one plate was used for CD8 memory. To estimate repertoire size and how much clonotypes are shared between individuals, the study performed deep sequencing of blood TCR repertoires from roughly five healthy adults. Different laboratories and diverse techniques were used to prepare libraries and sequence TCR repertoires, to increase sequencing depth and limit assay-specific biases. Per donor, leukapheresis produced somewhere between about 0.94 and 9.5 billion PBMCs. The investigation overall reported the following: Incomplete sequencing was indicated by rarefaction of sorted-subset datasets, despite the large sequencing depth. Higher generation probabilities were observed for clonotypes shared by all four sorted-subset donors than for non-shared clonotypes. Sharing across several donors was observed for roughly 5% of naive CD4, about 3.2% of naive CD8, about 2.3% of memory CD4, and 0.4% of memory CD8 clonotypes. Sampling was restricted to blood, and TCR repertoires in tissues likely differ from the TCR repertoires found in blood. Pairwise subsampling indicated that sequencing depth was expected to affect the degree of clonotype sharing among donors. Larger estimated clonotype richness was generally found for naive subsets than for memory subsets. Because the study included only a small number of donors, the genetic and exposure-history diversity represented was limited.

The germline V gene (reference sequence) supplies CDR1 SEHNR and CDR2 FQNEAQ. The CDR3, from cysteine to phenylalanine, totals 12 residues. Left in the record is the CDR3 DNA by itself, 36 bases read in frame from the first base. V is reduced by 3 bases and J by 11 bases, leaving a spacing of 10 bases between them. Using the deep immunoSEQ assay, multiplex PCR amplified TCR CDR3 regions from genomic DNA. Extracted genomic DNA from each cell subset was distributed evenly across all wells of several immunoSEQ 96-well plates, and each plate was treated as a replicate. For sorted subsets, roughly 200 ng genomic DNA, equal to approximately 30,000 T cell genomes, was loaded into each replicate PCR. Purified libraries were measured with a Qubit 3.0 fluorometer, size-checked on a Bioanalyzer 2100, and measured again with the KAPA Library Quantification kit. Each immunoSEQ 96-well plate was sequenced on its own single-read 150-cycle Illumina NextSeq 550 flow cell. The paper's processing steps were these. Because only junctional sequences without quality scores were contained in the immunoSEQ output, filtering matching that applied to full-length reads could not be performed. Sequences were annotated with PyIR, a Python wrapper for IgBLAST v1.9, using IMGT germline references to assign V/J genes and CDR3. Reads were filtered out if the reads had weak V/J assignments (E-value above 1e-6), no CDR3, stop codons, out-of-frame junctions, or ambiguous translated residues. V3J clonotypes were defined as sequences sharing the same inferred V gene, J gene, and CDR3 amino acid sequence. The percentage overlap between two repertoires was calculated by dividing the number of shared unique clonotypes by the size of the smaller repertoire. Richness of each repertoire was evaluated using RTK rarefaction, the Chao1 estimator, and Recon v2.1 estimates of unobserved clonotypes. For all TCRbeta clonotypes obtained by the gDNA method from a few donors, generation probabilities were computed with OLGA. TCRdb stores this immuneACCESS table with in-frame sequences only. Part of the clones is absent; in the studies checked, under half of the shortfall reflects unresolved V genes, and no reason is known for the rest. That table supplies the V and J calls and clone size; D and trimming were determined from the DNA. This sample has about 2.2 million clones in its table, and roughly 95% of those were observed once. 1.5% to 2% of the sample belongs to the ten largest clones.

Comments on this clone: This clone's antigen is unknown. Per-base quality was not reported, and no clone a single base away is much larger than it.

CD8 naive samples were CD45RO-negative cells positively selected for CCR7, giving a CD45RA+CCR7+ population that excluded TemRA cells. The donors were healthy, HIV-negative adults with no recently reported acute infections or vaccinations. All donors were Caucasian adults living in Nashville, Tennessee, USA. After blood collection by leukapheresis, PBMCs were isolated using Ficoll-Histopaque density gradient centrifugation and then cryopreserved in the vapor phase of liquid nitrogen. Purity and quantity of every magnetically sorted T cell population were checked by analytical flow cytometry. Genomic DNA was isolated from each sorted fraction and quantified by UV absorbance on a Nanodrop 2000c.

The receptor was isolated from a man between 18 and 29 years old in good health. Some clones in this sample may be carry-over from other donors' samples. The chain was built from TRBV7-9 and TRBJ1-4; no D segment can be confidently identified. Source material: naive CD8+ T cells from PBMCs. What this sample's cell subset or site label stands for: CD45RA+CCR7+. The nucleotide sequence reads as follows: TGTGCCAGCAGCTTGACGGGGAGGAAACTGTTTTTT. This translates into CASSLTGRKLFF. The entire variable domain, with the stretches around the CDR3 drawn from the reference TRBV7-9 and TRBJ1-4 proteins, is DTGVSQNPRHKITKRGQNVTFRCDPISEHNRLYWYRQTLGQGPEFLTYFQNEAQLEKSRLLSDRFSAERPKGSFSTLEIQRTEQGDSAMYLCASSLTGRKLFFGSGTQLSVL.